This T cell receptor (beta chain) was obtained from a study of identifying expanded T cells in peripheral blood. The CDR3 length is 14 residues. Germline CDR1 reads SGHRS; CDR2 reads YFSETQ. V shed 0 bases and J shed 8 bases, with 14 bases lying between them. Note on this clone: No antigen is known for it.

Generated by immunoSEQ multiplex PCR, the TCRdb table keeps only in-frame clones and is missing some. The sample shows 75,000 to 100,000 clones, over 75% of them seen only once. Study-wide results and caveats: Clone count variance between approximately 2-week samples rose with total template count.

The specimen sequenced was blood. The chain joins TRBV5-1 to TRBJ1-2, with D unclear. The receptor was isolated from a person between 18 and 69 years old in good health. CDR3 loop: CASSLALEVRGYTF. The CDR3 bases are TGCGCCAGCAGCTTGGCCTTGGAGGTGCGGGGCTACACCTTC.